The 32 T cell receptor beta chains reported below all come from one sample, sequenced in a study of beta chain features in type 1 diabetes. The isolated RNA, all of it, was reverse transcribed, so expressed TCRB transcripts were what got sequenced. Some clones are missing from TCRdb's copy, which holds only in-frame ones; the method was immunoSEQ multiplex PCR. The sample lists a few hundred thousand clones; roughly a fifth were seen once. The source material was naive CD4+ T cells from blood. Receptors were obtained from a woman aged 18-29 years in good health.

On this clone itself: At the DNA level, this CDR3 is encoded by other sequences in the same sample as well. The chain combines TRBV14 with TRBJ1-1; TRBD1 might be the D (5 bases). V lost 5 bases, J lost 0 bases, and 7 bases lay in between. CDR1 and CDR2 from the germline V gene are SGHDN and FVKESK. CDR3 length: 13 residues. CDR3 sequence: CASSSGLNTEAFF. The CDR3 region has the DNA TGTGCCAGCAGCTCAGGGCTGAACACTGAAGCTTTCTTT.

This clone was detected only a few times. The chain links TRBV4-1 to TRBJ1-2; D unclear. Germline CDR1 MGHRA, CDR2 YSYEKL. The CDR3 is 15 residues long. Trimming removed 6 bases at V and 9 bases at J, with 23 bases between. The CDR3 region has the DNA TGCGCCAGCAGGAAAGAAGAGGCTGTCGGAAGACGCTACACCTTC. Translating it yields CASRKEEAVGRRYTF.

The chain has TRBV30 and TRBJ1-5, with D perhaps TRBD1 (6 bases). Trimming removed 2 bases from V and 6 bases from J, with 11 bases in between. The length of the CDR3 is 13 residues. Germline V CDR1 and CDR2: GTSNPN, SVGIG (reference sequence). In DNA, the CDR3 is TGTGCCTGGAGTCTGGGGGCTGGTCAGCCCCAGCATTTT. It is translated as CAWSLGAGQPQHF.

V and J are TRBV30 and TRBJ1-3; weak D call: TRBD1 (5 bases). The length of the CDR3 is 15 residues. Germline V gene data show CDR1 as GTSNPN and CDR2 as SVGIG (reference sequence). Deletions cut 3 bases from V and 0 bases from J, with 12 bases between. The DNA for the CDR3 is TGTGCCTGGAGATTACAGGAAGGCTCTGGAAACACCATATATTTT. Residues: CAWRLQEGSGNTIYF.

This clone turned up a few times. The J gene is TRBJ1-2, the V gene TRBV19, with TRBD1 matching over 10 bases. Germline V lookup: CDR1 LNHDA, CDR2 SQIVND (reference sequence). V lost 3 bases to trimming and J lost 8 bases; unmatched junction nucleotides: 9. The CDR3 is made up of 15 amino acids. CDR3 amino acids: CASSIFPGTGDGYTF. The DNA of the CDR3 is TGTGCCAGTAGTATTTTCCCCGGGACAGGGGACGGCTACACCTTC.

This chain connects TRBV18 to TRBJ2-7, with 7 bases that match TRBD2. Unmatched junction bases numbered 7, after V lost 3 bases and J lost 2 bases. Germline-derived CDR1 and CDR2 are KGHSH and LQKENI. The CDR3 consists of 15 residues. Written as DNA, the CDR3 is TGTGCCAGCTCACCGCAGGACGCGGGGGCCTACGAGCAGTACTTC. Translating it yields CASSPQDAGAYEQYF. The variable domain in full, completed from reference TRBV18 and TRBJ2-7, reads NAGVMQNPRHLVRRRGQEARLRCSPMKGHSHVYWYRQLPEEGLKFMVYLQKENIIDESGMPKERFSAEFPKEGPSILRIQQVVRGDSAAYFCASSPQDAGAYEQYFGPGTRLTVT.

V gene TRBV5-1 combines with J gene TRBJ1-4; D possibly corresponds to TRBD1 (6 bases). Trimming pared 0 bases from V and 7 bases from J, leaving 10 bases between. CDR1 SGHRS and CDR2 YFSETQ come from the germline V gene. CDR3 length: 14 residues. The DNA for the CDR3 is TGCGCCAGCAGCTTGGAGGGCAGGGGTGAAAAACTGTTTTTT. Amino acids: CASSLEGRGEKLFF. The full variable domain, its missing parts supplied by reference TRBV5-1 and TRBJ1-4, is KAGVTQTPRYLIKTRGQQVTLSCSPISGHRSVSWYQQTPGQGLQFLFEYFSETQRNKGNFPGRFSGRQFSNSRSEMNVSTLELGDSALYLCASSLEGRGEKLFFGSGTQLSVL.

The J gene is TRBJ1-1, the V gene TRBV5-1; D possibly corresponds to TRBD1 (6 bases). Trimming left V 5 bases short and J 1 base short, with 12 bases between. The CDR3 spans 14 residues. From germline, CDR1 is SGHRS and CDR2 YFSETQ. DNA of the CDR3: TGCGCCAGCAGACAGGGTTGGAAGAACACTGAAGCTTTCTTT. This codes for CASRQGWKNTEAFF.

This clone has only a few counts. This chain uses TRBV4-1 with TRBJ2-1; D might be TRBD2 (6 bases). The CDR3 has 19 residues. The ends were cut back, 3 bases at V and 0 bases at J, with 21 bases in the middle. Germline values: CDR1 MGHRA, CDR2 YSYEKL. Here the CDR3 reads CASSHVFHVGEASYNEQFF. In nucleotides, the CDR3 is TGCGCCAGCAGCCACGTATTTCACGTCGGGGAGGCCTCCTACAATGAGCAGTTCTTC.

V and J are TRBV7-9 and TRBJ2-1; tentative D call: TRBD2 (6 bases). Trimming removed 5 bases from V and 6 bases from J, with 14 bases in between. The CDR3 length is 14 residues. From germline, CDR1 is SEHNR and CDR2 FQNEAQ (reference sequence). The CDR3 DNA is TGTGCCAGCAGCCCCGAGGCCGGGGGCAATGAGCAGTTCTTC. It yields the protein CASSPEAGGNEQFF.

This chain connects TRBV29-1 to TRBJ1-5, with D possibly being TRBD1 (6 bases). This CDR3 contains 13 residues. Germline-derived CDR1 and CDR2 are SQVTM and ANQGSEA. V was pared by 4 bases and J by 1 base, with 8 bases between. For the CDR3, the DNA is TGCAGCGTTGGGGGACAAAGCAATCAGCCCCAGCATTTT. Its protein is CSVGGQSNQPQHF.

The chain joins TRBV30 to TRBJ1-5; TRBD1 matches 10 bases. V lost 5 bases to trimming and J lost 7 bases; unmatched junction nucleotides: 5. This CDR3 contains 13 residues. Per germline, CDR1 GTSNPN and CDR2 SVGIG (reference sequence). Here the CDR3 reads CAWGTGVGQPQHF. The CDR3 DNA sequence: TGTGCCTGGGGGACAGGGGTGGGGCAGCCCCAGCATTTT. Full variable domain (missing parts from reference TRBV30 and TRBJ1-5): SQTIHQWPATLVQPVGSPLSLECTVEGTSNPNLYWYRQAAGRGLQLLFYSVGIGQISSEVPQNLSASRPQDRQFILSSKKLLLSDSGFYLCAWGTGVGQPQHFGDGTRLSIL.

CDR3 residues: CASSVRDRRADTQYF. The CDR3 DNA follows: TGTGCCAGCAGCGTCCGGGACAGGAGAGCAGATACGCAGTATTTT. The V and J genes are TRBV9 and TRBJ2-3, with 8 nucleotides matching TRBD1. This CDR3 has 15 amino acids. With 2 bases clipped from V and 4 bases from J, the junction kept 6 bases outside the gene matches. CDR1 is SGDLS, CDR2 YYNGEE, per germline.

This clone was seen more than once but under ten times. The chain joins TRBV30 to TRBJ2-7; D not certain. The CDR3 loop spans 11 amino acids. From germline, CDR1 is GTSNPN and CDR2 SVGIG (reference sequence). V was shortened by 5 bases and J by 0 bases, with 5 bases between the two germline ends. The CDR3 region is CAWSYSYEQYF. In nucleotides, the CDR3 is TGTGCCTGGTCCTACTCCTACGAGCAGTACTTC.

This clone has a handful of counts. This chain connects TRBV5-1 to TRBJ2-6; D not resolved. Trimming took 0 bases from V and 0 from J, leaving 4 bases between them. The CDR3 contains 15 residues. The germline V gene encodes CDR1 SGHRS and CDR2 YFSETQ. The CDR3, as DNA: TGCGCCAGCAGCTTGGTCGTCTCTGGGGCCAACGTCCTGACTTTC. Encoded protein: CASSLVVSGANVLTF.

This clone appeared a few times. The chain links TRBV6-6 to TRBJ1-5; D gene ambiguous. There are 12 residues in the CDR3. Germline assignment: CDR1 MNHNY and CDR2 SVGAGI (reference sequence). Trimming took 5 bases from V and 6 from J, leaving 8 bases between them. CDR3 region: CASSQSGQPQHF. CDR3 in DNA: TGTGCCAGCAGTCAAAGCGGTCAGCCCCAGCATTTT.

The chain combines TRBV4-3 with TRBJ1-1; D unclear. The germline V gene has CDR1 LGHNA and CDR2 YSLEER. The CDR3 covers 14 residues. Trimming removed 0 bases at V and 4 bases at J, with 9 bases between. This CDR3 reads CASSQERGATEAFF. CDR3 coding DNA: TGCGCCAGCAGCCAAGAGAGAGGTGCCACTGAAGCTTTCTTT.

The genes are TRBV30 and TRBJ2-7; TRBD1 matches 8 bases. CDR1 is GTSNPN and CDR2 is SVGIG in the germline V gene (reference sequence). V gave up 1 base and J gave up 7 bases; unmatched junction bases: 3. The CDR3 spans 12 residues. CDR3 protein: CAWSGQGIEQYF. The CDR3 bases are TGTGCCTGGAGTGGACAGGGGATTGAGCAGTACTTC.

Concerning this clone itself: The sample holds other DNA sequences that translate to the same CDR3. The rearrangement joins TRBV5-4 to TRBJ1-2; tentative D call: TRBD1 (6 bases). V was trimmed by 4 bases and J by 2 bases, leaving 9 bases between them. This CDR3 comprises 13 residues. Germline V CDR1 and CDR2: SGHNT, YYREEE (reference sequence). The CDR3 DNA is TGTGCCAGCAGCCCAGACAGGAACTATGGCTACACCTTC. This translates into CASSPDRNYGYTF.

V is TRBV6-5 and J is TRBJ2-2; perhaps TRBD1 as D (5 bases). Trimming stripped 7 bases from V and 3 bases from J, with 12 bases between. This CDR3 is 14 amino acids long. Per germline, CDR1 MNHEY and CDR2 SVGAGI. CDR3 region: CASKVRVHTGELFF. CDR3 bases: TGTGCCAGCAAAGTCAGGGTGCACACCGGGGAGCTGTTTTTT.

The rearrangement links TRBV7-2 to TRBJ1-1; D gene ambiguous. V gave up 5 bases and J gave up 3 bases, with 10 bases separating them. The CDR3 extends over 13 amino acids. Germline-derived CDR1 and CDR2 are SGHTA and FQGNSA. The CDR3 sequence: CASSATSHTEAFF. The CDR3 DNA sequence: TGTGCCAGCAGCGCGACAAGCCACACTGAAGCTTTCTTT.

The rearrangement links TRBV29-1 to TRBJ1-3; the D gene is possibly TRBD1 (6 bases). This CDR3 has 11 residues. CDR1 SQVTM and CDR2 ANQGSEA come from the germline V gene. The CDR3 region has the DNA TGCGGGGGGGCCTCTGGAAACACCATATATTTT. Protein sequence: CGGASGNTIYF.

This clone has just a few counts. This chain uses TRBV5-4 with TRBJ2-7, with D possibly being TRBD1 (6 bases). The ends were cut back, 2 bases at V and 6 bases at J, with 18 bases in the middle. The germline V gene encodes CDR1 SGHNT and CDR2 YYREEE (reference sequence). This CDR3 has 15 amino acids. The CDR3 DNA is TGTGCCAGCAGCTTAGGGGGAACACTTTGGGTCGAGCAGTACTTC. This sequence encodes CASSLGGTLWVEQYF.

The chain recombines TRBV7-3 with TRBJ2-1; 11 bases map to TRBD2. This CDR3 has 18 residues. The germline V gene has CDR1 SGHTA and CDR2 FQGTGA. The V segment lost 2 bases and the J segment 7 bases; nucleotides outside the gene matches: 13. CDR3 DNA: TGTGCCAGCAGCTTATCGTCCCCCCAGACTAGCGGGGTAAATGAGCAGTTCTTC. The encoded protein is CASSLSSPQTSGVNEQFF. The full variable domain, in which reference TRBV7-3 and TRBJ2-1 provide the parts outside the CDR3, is GAGVSQTPSNKVTEKGKYVELRCDPISGHTALYWYRQSLGQGPEFLIYFQGTGAADDSGLPNDRFFAVRPEGSVSTLKIQRTERGDSAVYLCASSLSSPQTSGVNEQFFGPGTRLTVL.

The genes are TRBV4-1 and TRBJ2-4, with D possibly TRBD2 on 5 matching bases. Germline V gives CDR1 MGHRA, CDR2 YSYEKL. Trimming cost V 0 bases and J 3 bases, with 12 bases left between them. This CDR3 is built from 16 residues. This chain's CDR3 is CASSQDMTGSKNIQYF. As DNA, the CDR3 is TGCGCCAGCAGCCAAGATATGACGGGGAGCAAAAACATTCAGTACTTC.

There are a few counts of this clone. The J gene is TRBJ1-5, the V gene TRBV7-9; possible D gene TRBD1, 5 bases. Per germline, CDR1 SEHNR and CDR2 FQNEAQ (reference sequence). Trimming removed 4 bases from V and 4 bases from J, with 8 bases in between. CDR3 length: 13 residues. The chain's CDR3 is CASSSGVNQPQHF. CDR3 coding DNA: TGTGCCAGCAGCTCGGGGGTGAATCAGCCCCAGCATTTT.

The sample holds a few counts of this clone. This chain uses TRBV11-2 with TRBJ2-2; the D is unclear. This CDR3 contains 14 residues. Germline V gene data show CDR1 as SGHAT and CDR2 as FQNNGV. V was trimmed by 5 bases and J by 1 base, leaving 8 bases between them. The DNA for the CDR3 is TGTGCCAGCAGCACCGACATGAACACCGGGGAGCTGTTTTTT. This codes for CASSTDMNTGELFF.

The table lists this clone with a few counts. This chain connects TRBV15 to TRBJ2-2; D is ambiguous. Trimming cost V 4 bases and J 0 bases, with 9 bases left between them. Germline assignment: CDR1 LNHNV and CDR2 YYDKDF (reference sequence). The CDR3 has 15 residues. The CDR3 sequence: CATSKTQANTGELFF. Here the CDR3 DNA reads TGTGCCACCAGCAAAACGCAGGCGAACACCGGGGAGCTGTTTTTT.

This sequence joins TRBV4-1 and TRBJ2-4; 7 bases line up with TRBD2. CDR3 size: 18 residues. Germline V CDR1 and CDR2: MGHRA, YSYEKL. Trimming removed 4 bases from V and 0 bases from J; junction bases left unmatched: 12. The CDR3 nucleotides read TGCGCCAGCAGCCCAGGTGGGGGGGGTAAACTAGCCAAAAACATTCAGTACTTC. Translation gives CASSPGGGGKLAKNIQYF.

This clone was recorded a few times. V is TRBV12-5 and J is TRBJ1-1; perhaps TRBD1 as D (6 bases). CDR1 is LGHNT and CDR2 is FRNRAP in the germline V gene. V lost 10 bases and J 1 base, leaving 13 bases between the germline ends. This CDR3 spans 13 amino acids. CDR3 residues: CATSGHPNTEAFF. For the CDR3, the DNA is TGTGCTACCTCGGGACACCCGAACACTGAAGCTTTCTTT.

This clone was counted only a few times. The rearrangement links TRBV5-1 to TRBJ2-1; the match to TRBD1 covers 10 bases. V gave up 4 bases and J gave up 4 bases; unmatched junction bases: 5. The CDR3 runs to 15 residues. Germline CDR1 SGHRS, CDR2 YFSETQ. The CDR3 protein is CASSDGTGEYNEQFF. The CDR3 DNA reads TGCGCCAGCAGCGATGGGACAGGGGAGTACAATGAGCAGTTCTTC.

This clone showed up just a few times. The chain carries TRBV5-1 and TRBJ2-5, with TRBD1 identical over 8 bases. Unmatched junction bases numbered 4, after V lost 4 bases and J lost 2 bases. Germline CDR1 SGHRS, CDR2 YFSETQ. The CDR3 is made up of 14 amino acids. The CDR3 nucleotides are TGCGCCAGCAGCAAAGGACAGGGTCAAGAGACCCAGTACTTC. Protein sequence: CASSKGQGQETQYF.